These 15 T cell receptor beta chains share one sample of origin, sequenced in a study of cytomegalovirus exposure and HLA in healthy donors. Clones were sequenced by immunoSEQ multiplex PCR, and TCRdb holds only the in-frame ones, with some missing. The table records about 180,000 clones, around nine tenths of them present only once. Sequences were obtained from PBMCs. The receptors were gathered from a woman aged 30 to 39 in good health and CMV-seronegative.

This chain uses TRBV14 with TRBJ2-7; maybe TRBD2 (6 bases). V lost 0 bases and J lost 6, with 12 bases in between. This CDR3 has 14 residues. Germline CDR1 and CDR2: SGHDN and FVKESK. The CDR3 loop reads CASSQDLSGSEQYF. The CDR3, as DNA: TGTGCCAGCAGCCAAGATCTCTCCGGGAGCGAGCAGTACTTC. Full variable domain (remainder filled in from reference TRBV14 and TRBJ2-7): EAGVTQFPSHSVIEKGQTVTLRCDPISGHDNLYWYRRVMGKEIKFLLHFVKESKQDESGMPNNRFLAERTGGTYSTLKVQPAELEDSGVYFCASSQDLSGSEQYFGPGTRLTVT.

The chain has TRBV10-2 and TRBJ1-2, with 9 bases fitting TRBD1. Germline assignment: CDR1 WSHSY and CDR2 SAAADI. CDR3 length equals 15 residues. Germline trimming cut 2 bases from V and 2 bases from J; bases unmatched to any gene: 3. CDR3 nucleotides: TGCGCCAGCAGTGAGGGGACAGGGAACAACTATGGCTACACCTTC. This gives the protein CASSEGTGNNYGYTF.

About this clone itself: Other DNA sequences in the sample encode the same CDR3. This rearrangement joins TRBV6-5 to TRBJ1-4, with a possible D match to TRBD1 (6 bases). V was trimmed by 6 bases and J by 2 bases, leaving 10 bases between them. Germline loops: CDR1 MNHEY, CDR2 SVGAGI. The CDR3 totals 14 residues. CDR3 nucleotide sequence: TGTGCCAGCAGCCGGACAGCGACTAATGAAAAACTGTTTTTT. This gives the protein CASSRTATNEKLFF.

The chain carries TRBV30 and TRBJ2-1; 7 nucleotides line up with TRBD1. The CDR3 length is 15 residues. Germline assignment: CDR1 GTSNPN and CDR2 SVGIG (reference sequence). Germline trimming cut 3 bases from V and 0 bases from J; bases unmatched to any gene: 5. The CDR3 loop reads CAWRNRGYSYNEQFF. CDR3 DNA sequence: TGTGCCTGGAGGAACAGGGGTTACTCCTACAATGAGCAGTTCTTC.

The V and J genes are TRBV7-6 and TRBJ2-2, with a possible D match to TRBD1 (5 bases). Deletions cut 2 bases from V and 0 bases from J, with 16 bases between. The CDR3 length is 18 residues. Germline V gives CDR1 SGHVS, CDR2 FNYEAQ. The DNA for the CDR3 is TGTGCCAGCAGCTTAAGGGGTCACCTGACCCCGAACACCGGGGAGCTGTTTTTT. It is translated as CASSLRGHLTPNTGELFF.

This CDR3 reads CASSPIQGAGEKLFF. The DNA for the CDR3 is TGTGCCAGCAGCCCTATACAGGGGGCCGGCGAAAAACTGTTTTTT. V is TRBV5-4 and J is TRBJ1-4; 9 bases fit TRBD1. CDR3 length: 15 amino acids. Germline assignment: CDR1 SGHNT and CDR2 YYREEE (reference sequence). Unmatched junction bases numbered 9, after V lost 4 bases and J lost 8 bases.

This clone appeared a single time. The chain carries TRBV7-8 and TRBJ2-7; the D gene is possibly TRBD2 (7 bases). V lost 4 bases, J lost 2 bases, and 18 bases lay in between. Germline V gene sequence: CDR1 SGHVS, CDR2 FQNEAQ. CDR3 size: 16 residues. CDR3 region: CASSSGGQDTTYEQYF. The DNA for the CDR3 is TGTGCCAGCAGCTCCGGGGGGCAAGACACAACCTACGAGCAGTACTTC.

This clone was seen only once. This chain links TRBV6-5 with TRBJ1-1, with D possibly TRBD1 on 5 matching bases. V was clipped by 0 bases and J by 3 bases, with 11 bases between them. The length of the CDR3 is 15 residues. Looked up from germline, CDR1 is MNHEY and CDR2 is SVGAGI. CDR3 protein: CASSYSGAADTEAFF. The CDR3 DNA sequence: TGTGCCAGCAGTTACTCTGGGGCCGCTGACACTGAAGCTTTCTTT.

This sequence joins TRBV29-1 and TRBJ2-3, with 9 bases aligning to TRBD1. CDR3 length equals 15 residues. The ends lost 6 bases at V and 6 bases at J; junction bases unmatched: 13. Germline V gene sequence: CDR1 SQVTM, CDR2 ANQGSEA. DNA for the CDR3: TGCAGCGTAGAAACCCGGGACAGGGTTTGGGATACGCAGTATTTT. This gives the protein CSVETRDRVWDTQYF.

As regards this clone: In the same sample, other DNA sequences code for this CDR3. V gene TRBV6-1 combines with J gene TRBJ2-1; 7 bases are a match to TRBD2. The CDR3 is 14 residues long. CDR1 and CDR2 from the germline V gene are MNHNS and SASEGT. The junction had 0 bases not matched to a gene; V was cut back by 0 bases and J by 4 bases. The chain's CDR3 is CASSEAGGYNEQFF. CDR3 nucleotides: TGTGCCAGCAGTGAAGCGGGGGGGTACAATGAGCAGTTCTTC.

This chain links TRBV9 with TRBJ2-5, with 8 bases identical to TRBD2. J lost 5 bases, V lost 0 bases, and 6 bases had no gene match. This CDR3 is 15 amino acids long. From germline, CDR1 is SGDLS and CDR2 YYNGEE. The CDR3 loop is CASSVDGGAVETQYF. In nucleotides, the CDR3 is TGTGCCAGCAGCGTAGACGGGGGGGCCGTGGAGACCCAGTACTTC.

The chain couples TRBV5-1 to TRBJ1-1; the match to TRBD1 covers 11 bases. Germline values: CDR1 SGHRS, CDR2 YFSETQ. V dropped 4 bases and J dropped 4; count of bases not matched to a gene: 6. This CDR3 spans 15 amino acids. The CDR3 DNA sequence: TGCGCCAGCAGCCCGGGACAGGGGGTTGGCACTGAAGCTTTCTTT. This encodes CASSPGQGVGTEAFF.

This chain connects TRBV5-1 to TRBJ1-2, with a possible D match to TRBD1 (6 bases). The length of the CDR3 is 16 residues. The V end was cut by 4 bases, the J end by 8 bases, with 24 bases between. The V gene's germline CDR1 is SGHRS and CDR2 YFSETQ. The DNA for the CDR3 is TGCGCCAGCAGCCCGAACTACGGAGGACAGCGAGGGGGCTACACCTTC. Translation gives CASSPNYGGQRGGYTF.

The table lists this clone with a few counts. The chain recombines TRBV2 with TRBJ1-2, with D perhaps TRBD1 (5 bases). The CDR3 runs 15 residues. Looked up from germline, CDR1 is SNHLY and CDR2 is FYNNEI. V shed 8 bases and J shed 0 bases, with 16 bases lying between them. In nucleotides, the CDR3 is TGTGCCAGCTCGGAGGGACTTACCTCTAACTATGGCTACACCTTC. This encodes CASSEGLTSNYGYTF.

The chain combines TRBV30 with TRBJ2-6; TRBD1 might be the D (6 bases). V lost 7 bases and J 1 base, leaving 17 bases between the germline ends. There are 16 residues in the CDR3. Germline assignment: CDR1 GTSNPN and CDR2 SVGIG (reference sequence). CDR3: CASAGTRVSGANVLTF. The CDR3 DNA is TGTGCCTCGGCCGGGACACGGGTTTCTGGGGCCAACGTCCTGACTTTC.